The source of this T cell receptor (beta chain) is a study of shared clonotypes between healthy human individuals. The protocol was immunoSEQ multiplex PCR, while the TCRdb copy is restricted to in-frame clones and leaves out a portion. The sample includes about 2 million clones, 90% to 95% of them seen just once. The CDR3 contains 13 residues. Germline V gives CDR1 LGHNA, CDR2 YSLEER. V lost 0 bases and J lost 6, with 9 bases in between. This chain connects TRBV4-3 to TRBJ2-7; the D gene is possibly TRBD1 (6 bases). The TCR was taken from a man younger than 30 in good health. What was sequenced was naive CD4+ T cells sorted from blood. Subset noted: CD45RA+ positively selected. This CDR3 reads CASSQEGTREQYF. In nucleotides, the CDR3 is TGCGCCAGCAGCCAAGAGGGGACACGCGAGCAGTACTTC.